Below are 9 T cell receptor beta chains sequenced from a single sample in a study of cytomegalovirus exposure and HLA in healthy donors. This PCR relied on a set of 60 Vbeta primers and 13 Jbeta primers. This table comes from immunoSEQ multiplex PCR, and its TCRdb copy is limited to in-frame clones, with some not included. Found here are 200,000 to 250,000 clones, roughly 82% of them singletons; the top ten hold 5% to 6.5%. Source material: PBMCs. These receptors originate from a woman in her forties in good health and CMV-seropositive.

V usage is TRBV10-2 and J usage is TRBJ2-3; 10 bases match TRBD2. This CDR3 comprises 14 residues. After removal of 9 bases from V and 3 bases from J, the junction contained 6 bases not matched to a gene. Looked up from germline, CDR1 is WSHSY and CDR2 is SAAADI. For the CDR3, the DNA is TGCGCCAGTGGGCCGGGACTAGCGACAGATACGCAGTATTTT. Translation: CASGPGLATDTQYF.

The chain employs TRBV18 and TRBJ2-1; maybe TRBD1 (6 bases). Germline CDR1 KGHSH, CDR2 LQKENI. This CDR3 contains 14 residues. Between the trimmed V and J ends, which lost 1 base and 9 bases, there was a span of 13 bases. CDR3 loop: CASSPRNRDGEQFF. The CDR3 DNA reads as TGTGCCAGCTCACCACGGAACAGGGACGGTGAGCAGTTCTTC.

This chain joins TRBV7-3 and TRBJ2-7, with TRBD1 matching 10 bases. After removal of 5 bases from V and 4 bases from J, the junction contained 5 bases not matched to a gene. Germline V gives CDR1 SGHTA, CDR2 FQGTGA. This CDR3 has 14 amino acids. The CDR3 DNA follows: TGTGCCAGCAGCGCGACAGGGGGCCAGTACGAGCAGTACTTC. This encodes CASSATGGQYEQYF.

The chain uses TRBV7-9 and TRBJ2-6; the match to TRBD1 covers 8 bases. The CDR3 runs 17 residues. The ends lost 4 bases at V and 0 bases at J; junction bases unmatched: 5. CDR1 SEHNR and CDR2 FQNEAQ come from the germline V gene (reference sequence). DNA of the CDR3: TGTGCCAGCAGCTCCTGGACAGGGAGCTCTGGGGCCAACGTCCTGACTTTC. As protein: CASSSWTGSSGANVLTF.

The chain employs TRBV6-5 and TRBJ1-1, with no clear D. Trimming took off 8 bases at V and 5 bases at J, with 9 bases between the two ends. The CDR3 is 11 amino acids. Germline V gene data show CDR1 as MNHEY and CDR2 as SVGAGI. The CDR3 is CASLGRTEAFF. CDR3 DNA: TGTGCCAGCCTCGGGAGAACTGAAGCTTTCTTT.

CDR3 nucleotides: TGTGCCAGCTCACGTCTTGCACAGGGGGGCCTGTCTGAAGCTTTCTTT. Protein product: CASSRLAQGGLSEAFF. The chain links TRBV18 to TRBJ1-1; 8 bases agree with TRBD1. This CDR3 has 16 amino acids. The junction had 13 bases not matched to a gene; V was cut back by 4 bases and J by 6 bases. Germline lookup yields CDR1 KGHSH and CDR2 LQKENI.

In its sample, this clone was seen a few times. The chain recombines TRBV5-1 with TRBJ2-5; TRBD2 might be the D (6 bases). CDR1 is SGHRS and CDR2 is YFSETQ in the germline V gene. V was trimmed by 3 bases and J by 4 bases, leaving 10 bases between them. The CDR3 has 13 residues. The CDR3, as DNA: TGCGCCAGCAGCTCCCGCGGGATAGAGACCCAGTACTTC. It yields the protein CASSSRGIETQYF. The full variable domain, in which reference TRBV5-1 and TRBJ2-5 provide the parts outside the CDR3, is KAGVTQTPRYLIKTRGQQVTLSCSPISGHRSVSWYQQTPGQGLQFLFEYFSETQRNKGNFPGRFSGRQFSNSRSEMNVSTLELGDSALYLCASSSRGIETQYFGPGTRLLVL.

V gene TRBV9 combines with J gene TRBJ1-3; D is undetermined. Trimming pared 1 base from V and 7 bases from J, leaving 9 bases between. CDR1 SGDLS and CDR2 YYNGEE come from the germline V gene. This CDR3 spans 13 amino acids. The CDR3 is CASSVYNSNTIYF. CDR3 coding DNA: TGTGCCAGCAGCGTATACAATTCGAACACCATATATTTT.

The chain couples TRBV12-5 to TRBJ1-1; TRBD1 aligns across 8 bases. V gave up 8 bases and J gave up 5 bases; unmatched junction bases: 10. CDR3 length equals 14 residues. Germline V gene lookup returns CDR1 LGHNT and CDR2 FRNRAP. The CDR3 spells CASTKGTGVTEAFF. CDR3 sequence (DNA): TGTGCTAGTACGAAAGGGACAGGAGTGACTGAAGCTTTCTTT.